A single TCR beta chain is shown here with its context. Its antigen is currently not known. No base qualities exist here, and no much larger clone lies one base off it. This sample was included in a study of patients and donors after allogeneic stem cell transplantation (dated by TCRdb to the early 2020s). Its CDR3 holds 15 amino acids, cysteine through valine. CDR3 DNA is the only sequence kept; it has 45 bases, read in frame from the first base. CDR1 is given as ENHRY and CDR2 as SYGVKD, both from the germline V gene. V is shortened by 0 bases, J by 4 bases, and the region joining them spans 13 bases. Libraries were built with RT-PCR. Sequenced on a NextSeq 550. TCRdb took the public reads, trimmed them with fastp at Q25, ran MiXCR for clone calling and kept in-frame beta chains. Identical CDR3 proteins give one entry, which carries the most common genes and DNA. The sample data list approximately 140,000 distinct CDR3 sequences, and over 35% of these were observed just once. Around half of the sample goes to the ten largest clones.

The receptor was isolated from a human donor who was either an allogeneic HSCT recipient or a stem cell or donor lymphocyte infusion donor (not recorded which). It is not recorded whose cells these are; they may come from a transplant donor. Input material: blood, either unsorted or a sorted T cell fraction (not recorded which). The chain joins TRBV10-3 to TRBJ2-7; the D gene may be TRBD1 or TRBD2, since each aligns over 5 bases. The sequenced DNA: TGTGCCATCAGTGAGTCTGGGGCTAGCCGATACGAGCAGTACGTC. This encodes CAISESGASRYEQYV.